A selection of T cell receptor beta chains follows, all from one sample in a study of cytomegalovirus exposure and HLA in healthy donors. Sequencing used immunoSEQ multiplex PCR; TCRdb keeps in-frame clones, though not all of them. The sample lists around 85,000 clones, around 80% occurring once. Sequences were obtained from PBMCs. These receptors were collected from a man aged 30 to 45 in good health and CMV-seronegative. The CDR3 runs from the conserved cysteine through the conserved F or W. The order of the fields is J gene, V gene, clone size, D gene, CDR3 protein, CDR3 DNA. The D gene is left open where the match is weak. Some rows mark clone size as missing; the rest say once, few, many or name a class of expanded clone.

J: TRBJ1-2; V: TRBV25-1; size: .; D: TRBD1; CDR3: CASSDQGADYGYTF; DNA: TGTGCCAGCTCGGATCAGGGGGCTGACTATGGCTACACCTTC
J: TRBJ2-1; V: TRBV6-5; size: .; D: TRBD2; CDR3: CASSYFRGRRNEQFF; DNA: TGTGCCAGCAGTTACTTCCGCGGGAGACGGAATGAGCAGTTCTTC
J: TRBJ2-5; V: TRBV10-3; size: .; D: .; CDR3: CAAAGQHQETQYF; DNA: TGTGCCGCCGCGGGACAGCACCAAGAGACCCAGTACTTC
J: TRBJ2-7; V: TRBV28; size: few; D: .; CDR3: CASSFQNYEQYF; DNA: TGTGCCAGCAGTTTCCAAAACTACGAGCAGTACTTC
J: TRBJ1-2; V: TRBV30; size: .; D: .; CDR3: CAWSVVSGSVYTF; DNA: TGTGCCTGGAGTGTAGTCTCAGGGTCCGTCTACACCTTC
J: TRBJ2-7; V: TRBV6-1; size: once; D: TRBD1; CDR3: CASSEDRGRMEQYF; DNA: TGTGCCAGCAGCGAGGACAGGGGGCGAATGGAACAGTACTTC
J: TRBJ2-1; V: TRBV7-9; size: .; D: .; CDR3: CASSLYAGAGNEQFF; DNA: TGTGCCAGCAGCTTATATGCAGGGGCGGGCAATGAGCAGTTCTTC
J: TRBJ1-5; V: TRBV7-8; size: .; D: .; CDR3: CASSLELGHHSNQPQHF; DNA: TGTGCCAGCAGCTTAGAGTTGGGACATCATAGCAATCAGCCCCAGCATTTT
J: TRBJ1-6; V: TRBV28; size: .; D: TRBD1; CDR3: CASSFPQGATYSPLHF; DNA: TGTGCCAGCAGTTTTCCGCAGGGGGCAACGTATTCACCCCTCCACTTT
J: TRBJ1-1; V: TRBV6-5; size: once; D: .; CDR3: CASSYGRNRAPEAFF; DNA: TGTGCCAGCAGTTACGGGCGGAACAGGGCCCCTGAAGCTTTCTTT
J: TRBJ1-1; V: TRBV28; size: once; D: TRBD1; CDR3: CASSKPGQGTEAFF; DNA: TGTGCCAGCAGTAAACCCGGACAGGGCACTGAAGCTTTCTTT
J: TRBJ1-2; V: TRBV7-8; size: .; D: .; CDR3: CASSFRDTQMQGYTF; DNA: TGTGCCAGCAGCTTCCGGGACACCCAAATGCAGGGCTACACCTTC
J: TRBJ2-1; V: TRBV5-1; size: .; D: .; CDR3: CASSWIQGRDNEQFF; DNA: TGCGCCAGCAGCTGGATACAGGGACGCGACAATGAGCAGTTCTTC
J: TRBJ1-1; V: TRBV28; size: .; D: .; CDR3: CASSLVGGGTEAFF; DNA: TGTGCCAGCAGTTTAGTCGGGGGGGGCACTGAAGCTTTCTTT
J: TRBJ1-5; V: TRBV30; size: .; D: .; CDR3: CAWSGRGQPQHF; DNA: TGTGCCTGGAGCGGTAGGGGACAGCCCCAGCATTTT
J: TRBJ1-6; V: TRBV28; size: .; D: TRBD1; CDR3: CASSSGQGSPLHF; DNA: TGTGCCAGCAGTTCCGGACAGGGTTCACCCCTCCACTTT
J: TRBJ2-7; V: TRBV30; size: few; D: .; CDR3: CAGAESATYEQYF; DNA: TGCGCCGGGGCCGAGAGCGCAACCTACGAGCAGTACTTC
J: TRBJ1-2; V: TRBV30; size: .; D: .; CDR3: CAWNPQVNSGYTF; DNA: TGTGCCTGGAATCCACAGGTTAATAGTGGCTACACCTTC
J: TRBJ1-1; V: TRBV5-4; size: .; D: TRBD1; CDR3: CASSLGDRNTEAFF; DNA: TGTGCCAGCAGCTTGGGGGACAGGAACACTGAAGCTTTCTTT
J: TRBJ1-1; V: TRBV6-5; size: .; D: TRBD1; CDR3: CASSYAWDSLNTEAFF; DNA: TGTGCCAGCAGTTACGCTTGGGACAGCTTAAACACTGAAGCTTTCTTT
J: TRBJ1-5; V: TRBV18; size: .; D: TRBD1; CDR3: CASSPGQGTGQPQHF; DNA: TGTGCCAGCTCACCAGGTCAGGGGACAGGGCAGCCCCAGCATTTT
J: TRBJ2-1; V: TRBV6-4; size: .; D: TRBD2; CDR3: CASSDGTSGYNEQFF; DNA: TGTGCCAGCAGTGACGGGACTAGCGGGTACAATGAGCAGTTCTTC
J: TRBJ2-5; V: TRBV5-1; size: .; D: TRBD1; CDR3: CASSQQGAQETQYF; DNA: TGCGCCAGCAGCCAACAGGGGGCACAAGAGACCCAGTACTTC
J: TRBJ2-1; V: TRBV6-4; size: .; D: TRBD2; CDR3: CASSVAGDGSYNEQFF; DNA: TGTGCCAGCAGTGTAGCGGGGGATGGCTCCTACAATGAGCAGTTCTTC
J: TRBJ2-2; V: TRBV30; size: few; D: .; CDR3: CAWKAQVNTGELFF; DNA: TGTGCCTGGAAGGCACAGGTTAACACCGGGGAGCTGTTTTTT
J: TRBJ1-5; V: TRBV5-5; size: .; D: .; CDR3: CASSIRESNQPQHF; DNA: TGTGCCAGCAGCATCCGGGAGAGCAATCAGCCCCAGCATTTT
J: TRBJ1-1; V: TRBV10-1; size: .; D: .; CDR3: CASSDPVNTEAFF; DNA: TGCGCCAGCAGTGATCCTGTGAACACTGAAGCTTTCTTT
J: TRBJ1-6; V: TRBV7-8; size: once; D: .; CDR3: CASSLFTGRSPLHF; DNA: TGTGCCAGCAGCTTATTTACAGGGAGATCACCCCTCCACTTT
J: TRBJ2-6; V: TRBV30; size: .; D: .; CDR3: CAWTVRQRGANVLTF; DNA: TGTGCCTGGACAGTAAGGCAGAGGGGGGCCAACGTCCTGACTTTC
J: TRBJ2-3; V: TRBV5-1; size: .; D: .; CDR3: CASSLRGTRTDTQYF; DNA: TGCGCCAGCAGCTTGCGGGGAACACGCACAGATACGCAGTATTTT
J: TRBJ2-2; V: TRBV19; size: .; D: TRBD2; CDR3: CGAGINTGELFF; DNA: TGTGGAGCGGGGATCAACACCGGGGAGCTGTTTTTT
J: TRBJ2-1; V: TRBV5-1; size: .; D: TRBD2; CDR3: CASSLNLAGGQGEQFF; DNA: TGCGCCAGCAGCTTGAACCTAGCGGGGGGGCAAGGTGAGCAGTTCTTC
J: TRBJ1-2; V: TRBV7-2; size: .; D: .; CDR3: CASSLVSQDTGTGYTF; DNA: TGTGCCAGCAGCTTAGTGTCGCAGGATACAGGGACCGGCTACACCTTC